This T cell receptor (beta chain) was profiled in a study of long-term antiretroviral therapy in people with HIV. The libraries were made with immunoSEQ v3.0 at survey level. It was 40,000-50,000 T-cell genomes per sample that sequencing targeted. Sequenced by immunoSEQ multiplex PCR; TCRdb stores in-frame clones only, minus some. The sample has about 24,000 clones; about 86% are singletons. To note about this clone: What it recognizes is unknown.

Going into DNA extraction, samples held roughly 0.85-11 million cryopreserved PBMC. General study results and limits: Comparison with controls showed narrower CDR3 length ranges in HIV repertoires.

The source is a man over 45 with HIV. The specimen was unsorted PBMCs, collected 1.2 years after starting antiretroviral therapy.

CDR3 protein: CASSQDLTGLYGYTF. The DNA for the CDR3 is TGTGCCAGCAGCCAAGATCTGACAGGCCTCTATGGCTACACCTTC. The chain combines TRBV14 with TRBJ1-2; D possibly corresponds to TRBD1 (6 bases). V lost 0 bases to trimming and J lost 4 bases, with 12 bases between them. CDR3 length: 15 residues. Germline CDR1 and CDR2: SGHDN and FVKESK.